A selection of T cell receptor beta chains follows, all from one sample in a study of blood T cell repertoires in COVID-19. Sequencing was performed with immunoSEQ multiplex PCR; in TCRdb, only in-frame clones are kept and a portion is missing. The profile shows about 190,000 clones, around 85% of them singletons. Sequencing was carried out using peripheral blood. The source is a young man with acute or convalescent COVID-19. The CDR3 runs from the conserved cysteine through the conserved F or W. D genes are given only for firm matches. For some rows the clone size is stated as once, few or many, or as a class when expanded; others skip it.

d_gene | j_gene | v_gene | abundance | CDR3aa | CDR3nt
. | TRBJ1-5 | TRBV20-1 | . | CSASKLQGGQPQHF | TGCAGTGCTAGTAAGCTACAGGGCGGACAGCCCCAGCATTTT
. | TRBJ1-6 | TRBV7-9 | . | CASSLGSQGGSPLHF | TGTGCCAGCAGCTTAGGCAGTCAGGGTGGATCACCCCTCCACTTT
. | TRBJ2-2 | TRBV6-5 | . | CASRGEPLTGELFF | TGTGCCAGCCGAGGAGAACCTCTAACCGGGGAGCTGTTTTTT
. | TRBJ1-1 | TRBV7-3 | . | CASSLRSPGPGNTEAFF | TGTGCCAGCAGCTTAAGGAGTCCAGGGCCCGGGAACACTGAAGCTTTCTTT
TRBD1 | TRBJ2-7 | TRBV30 | . | CAWIRDREGEQYF | TGTGCCTGGATCCGGGACAGGGAAGGCGAGCAGTACTTC
. | TRBJ1-3 | TRBV9 | few | CASSVGGGSSGNTIYF | TGTGCCAGCAGCGTAGGCGGAGGGAGCTCTGGAAACACCATATATTTT
TRBD2 | TRBJ2-4 | TRBV28 | . | CASRPGKLAGAPYLAKNIQYF | TGTGCCAGCAGGCCTGGTAAACTAGCGGGAGCACCCTATCTAGCCAAAAACATTCAGTACTTC
. | TRBJ2-5 | TRBV5-1 | once | CASSPRDFQETQYF | TGCGCCAGCAGCCCCCGGGACTTTCAAGAGACCCAGTACTTC
. | TRBJ1-6 | TRBV29-1 | . | CSATTPDGGTHF | TGCAGCGCGACAACGCCGGACGGAGGCACCCACTTT
TRBD1 | TRBJ1-1 | TRBV28 | few | CASSLGDRGSLTEAFF | TGTGCCAGCAGTTTAGGAGACAGGGGATCCCTCACTGAAGCTTTCTTT
TRBD1 | TRBJ2-5 | TRBV7-9 | . | CASSETGGQETQYF | TGTGCCAGCAGCGAGACAGGGGGGCAAGAGACCCAGTACTTC
. | TRBJ2-5 | TRBV7-3 | . | CASSLSPVGGETQYF | TGTGCCAGCAGCTTAAGTCCTGTTGGAGGGGAGACCCAGTACTTC
TRBD1 | TRBJ1-2 | TRBV27 | . | CASSLSPGQGYYGYTF | TGTGCCAGCAGTTTATCGCCGGGACAGGGCTACTATGGCTACACCTTC
TRBD1 | TRBJ1-2 | TRBV5-8 | . | CASSLRSGGSFYGYTF | TGTGCCAGCAGCCTCCGATCAGGGGGCTCCTTCTATGGCTACACCTTC
. | TRBJ1-6 | TRBV10-3 | once | CAISVGRANGSPLHF | TGTGCCATCAGTGTTGGCAGGGCAAATGGTTCACCCCTCCACTTT
TRBD1 | TRBJ1-1 | TRBV30 | . | CAWSSTTGLAFF | TGTGCCTGGAGTTCCACGACAGGGTTGGCTTTCTTT
. | TRBJ1-1 | TRBV5-4 | . | CASSLRAGDRAFF | TGTGCCAGCAGCTTGCGTGCAGGTGATAGAGCTTTCTTT
. | TRBJ2-1 | TRBV10-3 | . | CATGGGLVNNEQFF | TGTGCCACAGGAGGGGGCCTGGTTAACAATGAGCAGTTCTTC
TRBD2 | TRBJ2-3 | TRBV29-1 | . | CSVATSGGKEYF | TGCAGCGTTGCCACTAGCGGGGGGAAGGAGTATTTT
TRBD1 | TRBJ1-1 | TRBV10-2 | . | CATKSSQGVTEAFF | TGCGCCACCAAATCTTCTCAGGGGGTCACTGAAGCTTTCTTT